The 5 T cell receptor beta chains listed next were all sequenced from one sample in a study of beta chain features in type 1 diabetes. Regarding the study as a whole: In all four CD4+ subsets, TCRB CDR3 length was significantly, moderately reduced in type 1 diabetes.

No antigens are known for them. As every portion of the isolated RNA was reverse transcribed, the sequencing read expressed TCRB transcripts. Generated by immunoSEQ multiplex PCR, the TCRdb table keeps only in-frame clones and is missing some. This sample yields tens of thousands of clones, of which 55% to 80% are seen a single time; around 0.29% belongs to the top ten. Sample: stem cell memory CD4+ T cells from blood. These receptors originate from a young woman with type 1 diabetes.

J is TRBJ2-3 and V is TRBV6-5; weak D call: TRBD1 (5 bases). Germline CDR1 reads MNHEY; CDR2 reads SVGAGI. This CDR3 spans 14 amino acids. Deletions cut 6 bases from V and 4 bases from J, with 14 bases between. This chain's CDR3 is CASRTWGSADTQYF. CDR3 sequence (DNA): TGTGCCAGCAGGACTTGGGGCAGCGCAGATACGCAGTATTTT.

V and J are TRBV14 and TRBJ2-7; 9 positions agree with TRBD2. The germline gives CDR1 SGHDN, CDR2 FVKESK. The CDR3 covers 16 residues. With V trimmed by 4 bases and J by 4 bases, 11 bases remained unmatched. The chain's CDR3 is CASSRSRLAAGYEQYF. Written as DNA, the CDR3 is TGTGCCAGCAGCCGAAGCCGACTAGCGGCTGGGTACGAGCAGTACTTC.

The chain couples TRBV4-1 to TRBJ2-7, with 8 bases that match TRBD2. The germline CDR1 and CDR2 sequences are MGHRA and YSYEKL. With 1 base clipped from V and 2 bases from J, the junction kept 7 bases outside the gene matches. The CDR3 has 16 amino acids. Here the CDR3 DNA reads TGCGCCAGCAGCCAAGCGGGACTAGAACTTACCTACGAGCAGTACTTC. This sequence encodes CASSQAGLELTYEQYF.

The table lists this clone with a few counts. V and J are TRBV29-1 and TRBJ1-1, with D possibly matching TRBD1 (6 bases). Germline assignment: CDR1 SQVTM and CDR2 ANQGSEA. The CDR3 runs to 13 residues. Trimming took off 6 bases at V and 1 base at J, with 12 bases between the two ends. The CDR3 DNA reads TGCAGCGTCGGACAGAGCCCGAACACTGAAGCTTTCTTT. Protein product: CSVGQSPNTEAFF.

Turning to this clone: At one end, the junction sequence differs from germline, possibly due to a read error. This chain connects TRBV7-7 to TRBJ2-5; 7 bases match TRBD1. This CDR3 has 13 amino acids. From germline, CDR1 is SSHAT and CDR2 FNYEAQ (reference sequence). In DNA form, the CDR3 reads TGTGCTAGCAGCTTAGACAGGGAGGAGACCCAGTACTTC. Protein: CASSLDREETQYF.